The 8 T cell receptor beta chains listed next were all sequenced from one sample in a study of T cells in Graves' hyperthyroidism and ophthalmopathy (dated by TCRdb to between 2018 and 2020). Libraries were constructed by multiplex PCR. Data came from an Illumina HiSeq 2000. Amplification of TCR beta CDR3 regions was carried out from RNA transcripts. A first-round RT-PCR of the TCR CDR3 used the HTBI primer set with the Qiagen OneStep RT-PCR kit. Using fastp at Q25 and MiXCR, TCRdb reprocessed the public reads and kept productive beta chains. All rows with the same CDR3 protein become a single entry with the most common DNA and genes. The sample records 250,000 to 300,000 distinct CDR3 sequences, roughly an eighth of which are singletons. The biggest ten clones account for 7.9% of the sample. The specimen was blood. All receptors come from a woman aged 40 to 50 with Graves' hyperthyroidism.

This clonotype showed up many times. The gene calls are TRBV5-1 and TRBJ2-1; D may correspond to TRBD1 or TRBD2 (5 bases each). The CDR3 totals 15 residues. The V and J ends lost 4 bases and 8 bases respectively, with 19 bases between them. Germline CDR1 is SGHRS and CDR2 is YFSETQ. The CDR3 nucleotides are TGCGCCAGCAGCACCCCAAACTTACTGGGGGATGAGCAGTTCTTC. Protein sequence: CASSTPNLLGDEQFF.

This clonotype was seen repeatedly, ten times or more. The CDR3 is CASSLEAGSTEAFF. The CDR3 DNA reads as TGTGCCAGCAGCTTGGAGGCAGGAAGTACTGAAGCTTTCTTT. The V and J genes are TRBV5-5 and TRBJ1-1; D not resolved. V lost 0 bases, J lost 5 bases, and 11 bases lay in between. CDR1 and CDR2 (germline): SGHKS, YYEKEE (reference sequence). This CDR3 region has 14 residues.

V and J are TRBV28 and TRBJ1-1; D unresolved. The CDR3 length is 16 residues. Germline V gives CDR1 MDHEN, CDR2 SYDVKM. V lost 0 bases, J lost 1 base, and 12 bases lay in between. CDR3 DNA sequence: TGTGCCAGCAGTTTATGCTTGACTTATACGAACACTGAAGCTTTCTTT. Residues: CASSLCLTYTNTEAFF.

Many counts were recorded for this clonotype. The V call is TRBV2, the J call TRBJ2-7, with a possible D match to TRBD1 (5 bases). V lost 3 bases to trimming and J lost 5 bases, with 11 bases between them. This CDR3 contains 13 residues. Germline V gene sequence: CDR1 SNHLY, CDR2 FYNNEI. The CDR3 nucleotides read TGTGCCAGCAGTGAGCAGGGTATCGACGAGCAGTACTTC. Protein product: CASSEQGIDEQYF.

The genes are TRBV4-1 and TRBJ2-3; 9 bases match TRBD2. Losses at the gene ends were 4 bases for V and 3 bases for J; bases not matched to a gene: 17. Germline-derived CDR1 and CDR2 are MGHRA and YSYEKL. The CDR3 runs to 19 residues. CDR3 region: CASSPHKVAGALVTDTQYF. The CDR3 DNA sequence: TGCGCCAGCAGCCCGCACAAGGTAGCGGGAGCCCTAGTGACAGATACGCAGTATTTT.

This clonotype appeared many times. V gene TRBV20-1 combines with J gene TRBJ2-3, with 7 nucleotides matching TRBD2. Per the germline V gene, CDR1 is DFQATT and CDR2 is SNEGSKA (reference sequence). The CDR3 is 15 amino acids. Losses at the gene ends were 1 base for V and 8 bases for J; bases not matched to a gene: 12. The CDR3: CSARVGTTAVGTQYF. For the CDR3, the DNA is TGCAGTGCTAGAGTGGGGACTACCGCAGTCGGTACGCAGTATTTT.

The sample holds many counts of this clonotype. The chain carries TRBV20-1 and TRBJ1-2; the match to TRBD1 covers 9 bases. The length of the CDR3 is 13 residues. Per germline, CDR1 DFQATT and CDR2 SNEGSKA (reference sequence). V lost 4 bases and J lost 6; bases outside the gene matches: 6. The CDR3 DNA sequence: TGCAGTGCTACGACAGGGGGTGTACATGGCTACACCTTC. It specifies CSATTGGVHGYTF.

In this sample, this clonotype turned up many times. This chain links TRBV15 with TRBJ2-7; weak D call: TRBD2 (5 bases). This CDR3 comprises 15 residues. Between the trimmed V and J ends, which lost 4 bases and 6 bases, there was a span of 19 bases. The germline V gene encodes CDR1 LNHNV and CDR2 YYDKDF (reference sequence). CDR3 loop: CATSTPGITRGEQYF. The CDR3 DNA reads as TGTGCCACCAGCACCCCCGGGATAACCCGCGGCGAGCAGTACTTC.